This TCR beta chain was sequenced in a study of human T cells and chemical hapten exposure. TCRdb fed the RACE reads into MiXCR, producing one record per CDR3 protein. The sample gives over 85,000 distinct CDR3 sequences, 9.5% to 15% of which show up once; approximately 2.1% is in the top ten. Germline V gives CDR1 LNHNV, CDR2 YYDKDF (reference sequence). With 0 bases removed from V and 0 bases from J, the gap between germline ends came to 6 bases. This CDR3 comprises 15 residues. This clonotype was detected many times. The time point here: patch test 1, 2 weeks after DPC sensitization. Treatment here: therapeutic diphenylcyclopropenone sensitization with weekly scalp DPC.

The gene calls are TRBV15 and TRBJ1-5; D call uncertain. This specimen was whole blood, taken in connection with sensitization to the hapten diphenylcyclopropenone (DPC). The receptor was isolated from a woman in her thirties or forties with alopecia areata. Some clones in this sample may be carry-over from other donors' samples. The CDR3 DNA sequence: TGTGCCACCAGCAGAGACGGCGATAGCAATCAGCCCCAGCATTTT. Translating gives CATSRDGDSNQPQHF.